This T cell receptor beta chain was found in a study of T-cell reconstitution after alpha-beta-depleted transplantation in children. Ten or more counts support this clonotype. Compared with germline, one end of the junction differs, possibly owing to a read error. The CDR3 has 17 residues. CDR1 SGHRS and CDR2 YFSETQ come from the germline V gene. The TCRbeta library incorporated unique molecular identifiers. TCRdb re-analysed the PCR reads in MiXCR, keeping a single row per CDR3 protein. This repertoire shows about 72,000 distinct CDR3 sequences, around 7.9% found once; its top ten account for more than 2.5%.

Sample: PBMCs from the stem cell graft donor, taken from the stem cell graft. This chain connects TRBV5-1 to TRBJ2-7; 9 bases are shared with TRBD2. The receptor was derived from a human donor who donated a stem cell graft to a child with acute lymphoblastic leukemia. CDR3 DNA: TGCGCCAGCAGCTTGTTTAGCGGGAGCTTCGATGGGAACGATCAGTACTTC. It codes for CASSLFSGSFDGNDQYF. Filled out from reference TRBV5-1 and TRBJ2-7, the complete variable domain reads KAGVTQTPRYLIKTRGQQVTLSCSPISGHRSVSWYQQTPGQGLQFLFEYFSETQRNKGNFPGRFSGRQFSNSRSEMNVSTLELGDSALYLCASSLFSGSFDGNDQYFGPGTRLTVT.